Each of the 3 T cell receptor beta chains below was sequenced from the same sample in a study of molecular identifiers for immune sequencing clone quantification. TCRdb re-analysed the PCR reads in MiXCR, keeping a single row per CDR3 protein. Of some 680,000 distinct CDR3 sequences listed, about 25% are singletons. Sequenced sample: naive CD8+ T cells from blood, with Jurkat cell RNA spiked in. Subset specified: FACS-sorted CD8+CD4-CCR7+CD45RA+ naive T cells. The receptors come from a human donor in good health. Some libraries in this study had Jurkat cell RNA spiked in.

A single count supports this clonotype. This chain joins TRBV15 and TRBJ1-3; D not certain. V was trimmed by 5 bases and J by 2 bases, leaving 4 bases between them. The CDR3 is 12 amino acids. The V gene's germline CDR1 is LNHNV and CDR2 YYDKDF (reference sequence). In nucleotides, the CDR3 is TGTGCCACCAGCGGCGCTGGAAACACCATATATTTT. Translating it yields CATSGAGNTIYF.

J is TRBJ2-7 and V is TRBV20-1, with a weak D call TRBD2 (5 bases). CDR1 is DFQATT, CDR2 SNEGSKA, per germline (reference sequence). The V end lost 3 bases, the J end lost 2 bases, and 14 bases lay between the germline ends. This CDR3 has 14 residues. The CDR3 reads CSASSAGETYEQYF. The CDR3 nucleotides read TGCAGTGCTAGTTCCGCGGGTGAAACCTACGAGCAGTACTTC.

This clonotype has ten or more counts. The chain recombines TRBV6-6 with TRBJ2-3; 8 bases map to TRBD2. The germline V gene has CDR1 MNHNY and CDR2 SVGAGI (reference sequence). V dropped 7 bases and J dropped 4; count of bases not matched to a gene: 10. The CDR3 covers 15 residues. The CDR3 loop reads CASTPLADGSDTQYF. CDR3 nucleotide sequence: TGTGCCAGCACCCCACTAGCGGACGGATCAGATACGCAGTATTTT.